This entry features one T cell receptor (beta chain) sequence. The antigen remains unidentified. This sample stems from a study of OX40 agonist ivuxolimab in advanced cancers. About the research overall: The group had a mean age of 60 years, ranged from about 20 to 79, and was 80% to 90% male.

The repertoire was sequenced with immunoSEQ multiplex PCR; TCRdb's copy has only in-frame clones and lacks some. This table has 50,000 to 65,000 clones, approximately 88% appearing once. Points from the study as a whole: Expanded peripheral T cell antigen specificity was not determined. Relative to CD4+, CD8+ T cells held more expanded clones on average.

The source material was CD4+ or CD8+ T cells sorted from blood, sampled in a trial of the OX40 agonist ivuxolimab. The source of this sequence is an adult with an advanced solid tumor such as melanoma, head and neck, liver or kidney cancer.

The CDR3 sequence is CASRATGTVYNEQFF. The CDR3 nucleotides read TGCGCCAGCAGGGCAACCGGGACAGTCTACAATGAGCAGTTCTTC. This chain uses TRBV5-1 with TRBJ2-1; TRBD1 agrees at 7 bases. Trimming at V came to 5 bases and at J to 3 bases, leaving 8 bases not matched to a gene. This CDR3 spans 15 amino acids. Germline V lookup: CDR1 SGHRS, CDR2 YFSETQ.